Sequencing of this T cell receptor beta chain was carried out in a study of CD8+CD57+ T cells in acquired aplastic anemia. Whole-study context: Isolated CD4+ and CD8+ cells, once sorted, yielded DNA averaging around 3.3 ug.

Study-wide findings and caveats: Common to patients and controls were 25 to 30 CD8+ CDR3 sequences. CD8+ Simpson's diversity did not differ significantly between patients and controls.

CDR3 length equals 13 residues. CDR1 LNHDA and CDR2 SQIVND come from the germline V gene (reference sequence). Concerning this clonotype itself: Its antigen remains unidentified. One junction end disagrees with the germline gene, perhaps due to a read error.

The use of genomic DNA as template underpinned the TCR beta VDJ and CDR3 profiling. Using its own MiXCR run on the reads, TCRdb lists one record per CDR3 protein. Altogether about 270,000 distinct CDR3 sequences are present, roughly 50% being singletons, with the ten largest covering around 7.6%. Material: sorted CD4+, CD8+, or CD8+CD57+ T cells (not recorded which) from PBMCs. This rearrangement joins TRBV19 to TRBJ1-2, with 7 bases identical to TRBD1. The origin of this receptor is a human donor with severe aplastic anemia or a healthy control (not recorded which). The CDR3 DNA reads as TGTGCCAGTAGTATCCGGGACAGCTATGGATACACCTTC. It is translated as CASSIRDSYGYTF.